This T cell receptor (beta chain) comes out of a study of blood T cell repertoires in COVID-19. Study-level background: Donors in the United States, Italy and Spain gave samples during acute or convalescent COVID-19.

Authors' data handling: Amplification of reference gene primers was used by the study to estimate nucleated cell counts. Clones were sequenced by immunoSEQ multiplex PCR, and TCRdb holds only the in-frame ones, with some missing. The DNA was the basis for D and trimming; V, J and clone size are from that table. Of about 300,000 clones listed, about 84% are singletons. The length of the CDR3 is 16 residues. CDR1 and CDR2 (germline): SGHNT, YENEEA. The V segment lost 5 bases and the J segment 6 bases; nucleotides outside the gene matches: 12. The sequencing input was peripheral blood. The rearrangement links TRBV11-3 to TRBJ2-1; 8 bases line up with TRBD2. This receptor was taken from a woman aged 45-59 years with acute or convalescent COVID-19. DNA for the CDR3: TGTGCCAGCAGCGCTCCTCCCAGCGGGAGTTCCAATGAGCAGTTCTTC. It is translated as CASSAPPSGSSNEQFF.